This TCR beta chain was observed in a study of PD-1 blockade in classical Hodgkin lymphoma. Data came from immunoSEQ multiplex PCR; TCRdb stores just in-frame clones and leaves some out. Here the sample spans 15,000 to 20,000 clones, around 76% being singletons. Time point defined: cycle 4 day 1 (C4D1), after 5 to 7 weeks of nivolumab. With no exception, relapse followed autologous stem cell transplantation in all patients, and brentuximab vedotin exposure varied. The CDR3 runs 12 residues. Trimming cost V 0 bases and J 8 bases, with 7 bases left between them. CDR1 and CDR2 from the germline V gene are MDHEN and SYDVKM.

This specimen consisted of peripheral blood mononuclear cells (PBMCs), obtained before the fourth cycle of nivolumab. The chain couples TRBV28 to TRBJ1-2, with D possibly matching TRBD1 (6 bases). The source of this sequence is a human donor with classical Hodgkin lymphoma. CDR3 residues: CASSLWDRGYTF. Written as DNA, the CDR3 is TGTGCCAGCAGTTTATGGGACAGAGGCTACACCTTC.